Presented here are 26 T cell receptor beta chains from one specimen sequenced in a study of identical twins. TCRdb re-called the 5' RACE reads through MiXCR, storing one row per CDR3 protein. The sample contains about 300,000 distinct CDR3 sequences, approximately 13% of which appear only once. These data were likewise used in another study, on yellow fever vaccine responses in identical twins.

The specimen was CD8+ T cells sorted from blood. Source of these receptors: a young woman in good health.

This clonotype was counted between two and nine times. The CDR3, as DNA: TGCAGCGTTGAAGATCCCCCTGGCTACACCTTC. Its translation: CSVEDPPGYTF. This chain uses TRBV29-1 with TRBJ1-2; D remains ambiguous. This CDR3 is built from 11 residues. V lost 0 bases and J 7 bases, leaving 6 bases between the germline ends. From germline, CDR1 is SQVTM and CDR2 ANQGSEA. The entire variable domain, with the rest obtained from reference TRBV29-1 and TRBJ1-2, is as follows: SAVISQKPSRDICQRGTSLTIQCQVDSQVTMMFWYRQQPGQSLTLIATANQGSEATYESGFVIDKFPISRPNLTFSTLTVSNMSPEDSSIYLCSVEDPPGYTFGSGTRLTVV.

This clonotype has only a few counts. CDR3 region: CASSWASGDEQYV. In DNA form, the CDR3 reads TGTGCCAGCAGTTGGGCCAGCGGGGACGAGCAGTACGTC. V and J are TRBV27 and TRBJ2-7; TRBD2 matches 7 bases. CDR1 and CDR2 (germline): MNHEY, SMNVEV (reference sequence). This CDR3 contains 13 residues. V trimming: 4 bases; J trimming: 5 bases; junction bases outside the gene matches: 5.

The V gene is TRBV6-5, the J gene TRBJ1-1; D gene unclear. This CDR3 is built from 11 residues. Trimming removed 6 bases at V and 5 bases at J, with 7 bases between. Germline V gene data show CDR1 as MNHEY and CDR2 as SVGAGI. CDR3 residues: CASREATEAFF. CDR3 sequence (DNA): TGTGCCAGCAGGGAAGCGACTGAAGCTTTCTTT.

The CDR3: CASSQSSGRSVWEQFF. CDR3 nucleotides: TGCGCCAGCAGCCAAAGTAGCGGGAGGAGCGTCTGGGAGCAGTTCTTC. The rearrangement joins TRBV4-1 to TRBJ2-1; the match to TRBD2 covers 10 bases. Trimming removed 2 bases from V and 10 bases from J; junction bases left unmatched: 11. Germline assignment: CDR1 MGHRA and CDR2 YSYEKL. This CDR3 is 16 amino acids long.

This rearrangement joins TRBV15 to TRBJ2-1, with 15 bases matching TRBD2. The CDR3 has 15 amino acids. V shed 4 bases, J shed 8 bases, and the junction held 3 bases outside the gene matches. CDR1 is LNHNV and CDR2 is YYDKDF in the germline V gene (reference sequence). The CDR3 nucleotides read TGTGCCACCAGCAAATGGACTAGCGGGAGGGATGAGCAGTTCTTC. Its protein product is CATSKWTSGRDEQFF. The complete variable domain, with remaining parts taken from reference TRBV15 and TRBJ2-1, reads DAMVIQNPRYQVTQFGKPVTLSCSQTLNHNVMYWYQQKSSQAPKLLFHYYDKDFNNEADTPDNFQSRRPNTSFCFLDIRSPGLGDTAMYLCATSKWTSGRDEQFFGPGTRLTVL.

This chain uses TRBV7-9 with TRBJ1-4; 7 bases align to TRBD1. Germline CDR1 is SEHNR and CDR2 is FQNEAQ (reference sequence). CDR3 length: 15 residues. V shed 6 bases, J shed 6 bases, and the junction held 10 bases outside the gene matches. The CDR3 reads CASRPDRRPYEKLFF. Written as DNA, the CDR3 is TGTGCCAGCAGACCGGACAGGAGGCCGTATGAAAAACTGTTTTTT.

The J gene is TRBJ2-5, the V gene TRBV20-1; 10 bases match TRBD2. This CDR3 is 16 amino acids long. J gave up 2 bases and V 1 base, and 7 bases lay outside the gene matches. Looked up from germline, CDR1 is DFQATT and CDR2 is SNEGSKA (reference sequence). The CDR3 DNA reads TGCAGTGCTAGAGGCGGAGCGGGAGGGATACAAGAGACCCAGTACTTC. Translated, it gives CSARGGAGGIQETQYF.

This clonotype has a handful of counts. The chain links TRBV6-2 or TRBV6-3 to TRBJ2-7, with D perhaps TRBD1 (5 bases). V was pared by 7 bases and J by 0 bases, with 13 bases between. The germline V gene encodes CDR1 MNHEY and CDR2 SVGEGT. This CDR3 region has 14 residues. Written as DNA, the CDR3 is TGTGCCAGCAAAAGGGGAAGGAGCTCCTACGAGCAGTACGTC. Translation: CASKRGRSSYEQYV.

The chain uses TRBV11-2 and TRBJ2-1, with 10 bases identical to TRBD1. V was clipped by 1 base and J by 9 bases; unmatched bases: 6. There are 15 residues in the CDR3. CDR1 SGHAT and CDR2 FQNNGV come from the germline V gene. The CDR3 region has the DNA TGTGCCAGCAGCTTAGGGTGGGGACAGGGGTTTGAGCAGTTCTTC. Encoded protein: CASSLGWGQGFEQFF. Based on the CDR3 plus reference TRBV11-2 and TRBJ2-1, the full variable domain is EAGVAQSPRYKIIEKRQSVAFWCNPISGHATLYWYQQILGQGPKLLIQFQNNGVVDDSQLPKDRFSAERLKGVDSTLKIQPAKLEDSAVYLCASSLGWGQGFEQFFGPGTRLTVL.

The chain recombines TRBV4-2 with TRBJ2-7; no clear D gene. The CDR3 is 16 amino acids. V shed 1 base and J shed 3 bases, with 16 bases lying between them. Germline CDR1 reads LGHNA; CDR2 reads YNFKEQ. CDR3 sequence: CASSQAWRDQDYEQYF. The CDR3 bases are TGTGCCAGCAGCCAAGCCTGGCGAGATCAGGACTACGAGCAGTACTTC.

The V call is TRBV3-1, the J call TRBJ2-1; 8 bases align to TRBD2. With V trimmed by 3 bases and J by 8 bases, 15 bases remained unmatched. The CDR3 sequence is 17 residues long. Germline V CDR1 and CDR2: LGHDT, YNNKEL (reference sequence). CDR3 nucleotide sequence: TGTGCCAGCAGCCAGACCGGAGCTAGCGGGCGTTTAGATGAGCAGTTCTTC. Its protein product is CASSQTGASGRLDEQFF.

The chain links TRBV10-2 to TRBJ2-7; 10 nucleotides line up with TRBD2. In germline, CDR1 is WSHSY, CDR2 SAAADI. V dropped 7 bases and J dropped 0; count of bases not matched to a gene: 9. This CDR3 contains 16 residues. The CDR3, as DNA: TGCGCCAGCAACCCTACCACTAGCGGGATCTCCTACGAGCAGTACTTC. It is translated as CASNPTTSGISYEQYF.

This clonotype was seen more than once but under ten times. CDR3 region: CATSTERLPIGTQYF. The CDR3 DNA sequence: TGTGCCACCAGCACCGAGAGACTACCGATCGGAACCCAGTACTTC. The gene calls are TRBV15 and TRBJ2-5, with TRBD2 as a possible D gene (5 bases). Germline-derived CDR1 and CDR2 are LNHNV and YYDKDF (reference sequence). CDR3 size: 15 residues. The V and J ends lost 4 bases and 8 bases respectively, with 20 bases between them. The full variable domain, rest sourced from reference TRBV15 and TRBJ2-5, is DAMVIQNPRYQVTQFGKPVTLSCSQTLNHNVMYWYQQKSSQAPKLLFHYYDKDFNNEADTPDNFQSRRPNTSFCFLDIRSPGLGDTAMYLCATSTERLPIGTQYFGPGTRLLVL.

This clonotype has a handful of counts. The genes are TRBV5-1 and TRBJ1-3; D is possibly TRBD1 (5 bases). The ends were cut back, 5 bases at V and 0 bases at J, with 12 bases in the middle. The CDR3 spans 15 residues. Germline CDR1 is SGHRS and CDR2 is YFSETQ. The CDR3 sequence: CASRDGTSSGNTIYF. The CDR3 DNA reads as TGCGCCAGCAGGGACGGGACTTCCTCTGGAAACACCATATATTTT.

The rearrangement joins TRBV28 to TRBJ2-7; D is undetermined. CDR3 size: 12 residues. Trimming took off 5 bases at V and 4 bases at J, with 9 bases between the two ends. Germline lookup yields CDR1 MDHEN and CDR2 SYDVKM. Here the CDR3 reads CASSTIRYEQYF. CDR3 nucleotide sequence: TGTGCCAGCAGTACTATAAGATACGAGCAGTACTTC.

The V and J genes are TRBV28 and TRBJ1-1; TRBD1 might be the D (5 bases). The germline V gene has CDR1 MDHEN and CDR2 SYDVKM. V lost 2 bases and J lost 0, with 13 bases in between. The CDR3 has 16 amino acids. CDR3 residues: CASSLVTGALNTEAFF. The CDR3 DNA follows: TGTGCCAGCAGTTTAGTAACAGGCGCCTTGAACACTGAAGCTTTCTTT.

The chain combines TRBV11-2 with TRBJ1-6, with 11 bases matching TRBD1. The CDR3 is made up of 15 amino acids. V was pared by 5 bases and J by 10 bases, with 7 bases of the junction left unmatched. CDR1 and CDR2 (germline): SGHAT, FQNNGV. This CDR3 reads CASSKDRGLRSPLHF. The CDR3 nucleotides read TGTGCCAGCAGCAAGGACAGGGGGCTACGATCACCCCTCCACTTT.

The CDR3 region is CASSLRSSDEAFF. As DNA, the CDR3 is TGTGCCAGTAGTTTGCGATCCTCGGACGAAGCTTTCTTT. The chain couples TRBV19 to TRBJ1-1; D not certain. CDR3 length equals 13 residues. V was shortened by 5 bases and J by 8 bases, with 15 bases between the two germline ends. Germline V gene sequence: CDR1 LNHDA, CDR2 SQIVND (reference sequence).

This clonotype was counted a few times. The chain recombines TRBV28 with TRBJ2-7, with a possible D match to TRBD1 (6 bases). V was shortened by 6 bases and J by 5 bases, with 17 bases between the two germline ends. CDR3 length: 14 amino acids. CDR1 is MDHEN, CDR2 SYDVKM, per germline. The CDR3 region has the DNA TGTGCCAGCAGCCGCGAGGGGGATAACCACGAGCAGTACTTC. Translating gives CASSREGDNHEQYF.

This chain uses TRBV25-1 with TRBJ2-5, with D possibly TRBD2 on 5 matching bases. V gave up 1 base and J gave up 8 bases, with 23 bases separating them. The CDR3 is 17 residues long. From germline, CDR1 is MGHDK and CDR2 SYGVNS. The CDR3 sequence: CASSEFRTGILKETQYF. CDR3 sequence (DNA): TGTGCCAGCAGTGAATTCAGGACCGGGATCCTCAAGGAAACCCAGTACTTC.

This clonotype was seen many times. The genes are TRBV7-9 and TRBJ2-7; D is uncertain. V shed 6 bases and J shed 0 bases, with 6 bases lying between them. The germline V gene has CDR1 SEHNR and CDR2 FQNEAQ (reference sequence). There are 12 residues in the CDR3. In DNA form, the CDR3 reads TGTGCCAGCAGTCAGATCTCCTACGAGCAGTACTTC. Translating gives CASSQISYEQYF.

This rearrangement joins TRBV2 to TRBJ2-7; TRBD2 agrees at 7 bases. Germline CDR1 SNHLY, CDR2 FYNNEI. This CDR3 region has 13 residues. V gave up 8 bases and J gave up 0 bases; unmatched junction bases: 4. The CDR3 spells CASVAGDSYEQYF. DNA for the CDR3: TGTGCCAGCGTGGCGGGAGACTCCTACGAGCAGTACTTC.

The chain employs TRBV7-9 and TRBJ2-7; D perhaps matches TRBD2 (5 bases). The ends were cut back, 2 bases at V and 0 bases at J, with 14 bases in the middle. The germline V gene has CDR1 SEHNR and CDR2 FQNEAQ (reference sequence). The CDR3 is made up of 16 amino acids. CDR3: CASSLPLTGSSYEQYF. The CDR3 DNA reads TGTGCCAGCAGCTTACCCTTGACGGGGAGCTCCTACGAGCAGTACTTC.

In DNA form, the CDR3 reads TGTGCCAGCAGCCAAGGCCCGTCATTCTACGAGCAGTACGTC. Residues: CASSQGPSFYEQYV. The chain is built from TRBV3-1 and TRBJ2-7; D not resolved. The germline gives CDR1 LGHDT, CDR2 YNNKEL (reference sequence). V lost 1 base and J lost 3, with 10 bases in between. The CDR3 has 14 amino acids.

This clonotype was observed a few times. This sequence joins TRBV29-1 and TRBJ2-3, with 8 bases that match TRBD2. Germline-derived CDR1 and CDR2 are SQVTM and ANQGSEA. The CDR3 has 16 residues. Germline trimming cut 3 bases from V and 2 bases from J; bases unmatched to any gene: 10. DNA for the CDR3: TGCAGCGTTGAGGCCCACGAGCGGGAGATCACAGATACGCAGTATTTT. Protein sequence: CSVEAHEREITDTQYF.

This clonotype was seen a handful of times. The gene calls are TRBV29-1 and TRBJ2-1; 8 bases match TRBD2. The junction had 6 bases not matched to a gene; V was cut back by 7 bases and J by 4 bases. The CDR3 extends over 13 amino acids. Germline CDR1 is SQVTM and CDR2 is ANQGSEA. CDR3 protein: CSGLGGGYNEQFF. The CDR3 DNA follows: TGCAGCGGTCTGGGCGGGGGGTACAATGAGCAGTTCTTC.